Listed below are T cell receptor beta chains from one sample, sequenced in a study of T cells after yellow fever vaccination. Via MiXCR, TCRdb re-called the 5' RACE reads, giving one row per CDR3 protein. The sample comprises some 350,000 distinct CDR3 sequences, around a tenth of which are singletons, and around 18% rests with the top ten. This material consisted of PBMCs, taken on the day of the first yellow fever vaccination. The receptors shown here come from a young man who received the YFV17D yellow fever vaccine. Each CDR3 is given with its conserved first and last residue. The D gene is left open where the match is weak. A clone size is listed for some rows: how often the clone was seen (once, few, many), or a class if it is expanded.

V gene	J gene	clone size	D gene	CDR3 DNA	CDR3 protein
TRBV19	TRBJ1-2	-	-	TGTGCCAGTAGTATAAAAGGGGTCTATGGCTACACCTTC	CASSIKGVYGYTF
TRBV25-1	TRBJ2-2	-	-	TGTGCCAGCAGTGTCGGGCTGAACACCGGGGAGCTGTTTTTT	CASSVGLNTGELFF
TRBV6-1	TRBJ2-2	-	TRBD2	TGTGCCAGCAGGCGGGGACTAGCAAGCGGGGAGCTGTTTTTT	CASRRGLASGELFF
TRBV6-2/TRBV6-3	TRBJ2-1	-	TRBD2	TGTGCCAGCAGTTACTCTAAGACTAGCCATAACAATGAGCAGTTCTTC	CASSYSKTSHNNEQFF
TRBV7-6	TRBJ2-2	few	TRBD1	TGTGCCAGCAGCTTGACCGGGACAGGGAACACCGGGGAGCTGTTTTTT	CASSLTGTGNTGELFF
TRBV5-1	TRBJ1-2	-	TRBD1	TGCGCCAGCAGCTGGACACCGGGACAGGTTACGGATGGCTACACCTTC	CASSWTPGQVTDGYTF
TRBV20-1	TRBJ2-3	-	-	TGCAGTGCTAGTGGGGGTTTCGAGGGGGGCCTAGGCACAGATACGCAGTATTTT	CSASGGFEGGLGTDTQYF
TRBV10-3	TRBJ2-3	many	-	TGTGCCATCCGGGGGAGCCGGCGGTCAGATACGCAGTATTTT	CAIRGSRRSDTQYF
TRBV4-1	TRBJ1-2	-	-	TGCGCCAGCAACGGGGTCAGTGGGGGGAACTATGGCTACACCTTC	CASNGVSGGNYGYTF
TRBV15	TRBJ2-3	-	-	TGTGCCACCAGCAGAGGGCCAGATACGCAGTATTTT	CATSRGPDTQYF
TRBV7-2	TRBJ1-2	-	TRBD1	TGTGCCAGCAGCCGCGGGACAGTAGAGAGTGGCTACACCTTC	CASSRGTVESGYTF
TRBV20-1	TRBJ2-5	-	TRBD2	TGCAGTGCTAGAGATGTAGCGGGGGGCCTGCGGGAGACCCAGTACTTC	CSARDVAGGLRETQYF
TRBV11-2	TRBJ2-1	-	TRBD1	TGTGCCAGCAGCTTCCCGGGACAGGAATGGTCCTACAATGAGCAGTTCTTC	CASSFPGQEWSYNEQFF
TRBV12-3/TRBV12-4	TRBJ1-4	-	TRBD1	TGTGCCAGCAGTTTCCGACAGGGACGACCTGAAAAACTGTTTTTT	CASSFRQGRPEKLFF
TRBV20-1	TRBJ1-5	few	-	TGCAGTGCCACCCGGGACACCAATCAGCCCCAGCATTTT	CSATRDTNQPQHF
TRBV7-2	TRBJ2-7	-	TRBD2	TGTGCCAGCAGCTCCCAGCGGGGCCATTACGAGCAGTACTTC	CASSSQRGHYEQYF
TRBV29-1	TRBJ2-5	-	TRBD1	TGCAGCGTTGAATACCGACAGGGGACGAGGGAGACCCAGTACTTC	CSVEYRQGTRETQYF
TRBV11-2	TRBJ2-5	-	TRBD2	TGTGCCAGCAGCTTAGGCGGGGAACTAGCGGCGGAACAAGAGACCCAGTACTTC	CASSLGGELAAEQETQYF
TRBV6-1	TRBJ2-3	-	-	TGTGCCAGCAGTGTGGGCGGAAGGACAGATACGCAGTATTTT	CASSVGGRTDTQYF
TRBV5-4	TRBJ1-1	-	TRBD1	TGTGCCAGCAGCTCAGCCTACAGGGGACGAAACACTGAAGCTTTCTTT	CASSSAYRGRNTEAFF
TRBV7-2	TRBJ2-3	few	-	TGTGCCAGCAGCCCAAAGAGCACAGATACGCAGTATTTT	CASSPKSTDTQYF
TRBV7-2	TRBJ2-5	few	TRBD2	TGTGCCAGCCAGCGGGGGGGCCTAGAGACCCAGTACTTC	CASQRGGLETQYF
TRBV29-1	TRBJ1-1	-	-	TGCAGCGTTGTCACCCGGACAGACACTGAAGCTTTCTTT	CSVVTRTDTEAFF
TRBV5-1	TRBJ2-2	many	-	TGCGCCTCTTCGGACGGGAACACCGGGGAGCTGTTTTTT	CASSDGNTGELFF
TRBV2	TRBJ2-3	-	-	TGTGCCAGCAGTGAAAGGGGTTCGGAAGATACGCAGTATTTT	CASSERGSEDTQYF
TRBV6-1	TRBJ1-5	-	-	TGTGCCAGCACCCCGGAGGGACTGCTCAATCAGCCCCAGCATTTT	CASTPEGLLNQPQHF
TRBV15	TRBJ1-2	-	-	TGTGCCACCAGCAGAGACAGAAACTATGGCTACACCTTC	CATSRDRNYGYTF